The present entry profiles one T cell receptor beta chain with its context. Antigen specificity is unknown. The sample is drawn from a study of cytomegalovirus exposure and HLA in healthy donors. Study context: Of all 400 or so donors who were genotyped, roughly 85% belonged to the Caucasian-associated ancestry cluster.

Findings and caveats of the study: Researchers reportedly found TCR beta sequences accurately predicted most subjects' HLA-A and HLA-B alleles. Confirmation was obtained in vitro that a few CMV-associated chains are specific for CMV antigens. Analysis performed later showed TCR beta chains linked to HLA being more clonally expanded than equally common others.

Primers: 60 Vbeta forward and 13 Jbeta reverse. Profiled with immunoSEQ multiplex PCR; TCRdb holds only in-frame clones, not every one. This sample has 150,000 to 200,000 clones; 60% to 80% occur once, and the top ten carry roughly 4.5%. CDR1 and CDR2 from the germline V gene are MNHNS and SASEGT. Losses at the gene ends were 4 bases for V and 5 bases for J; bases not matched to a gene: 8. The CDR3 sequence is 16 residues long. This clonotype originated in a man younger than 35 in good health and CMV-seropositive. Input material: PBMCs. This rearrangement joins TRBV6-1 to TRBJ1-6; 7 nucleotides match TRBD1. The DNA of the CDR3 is TGTGCCAGCAGTGCGGCTGGAACAGGGGATAATTCACCCCTCCACTTT. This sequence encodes CASSAAGTGDNSPLHF.